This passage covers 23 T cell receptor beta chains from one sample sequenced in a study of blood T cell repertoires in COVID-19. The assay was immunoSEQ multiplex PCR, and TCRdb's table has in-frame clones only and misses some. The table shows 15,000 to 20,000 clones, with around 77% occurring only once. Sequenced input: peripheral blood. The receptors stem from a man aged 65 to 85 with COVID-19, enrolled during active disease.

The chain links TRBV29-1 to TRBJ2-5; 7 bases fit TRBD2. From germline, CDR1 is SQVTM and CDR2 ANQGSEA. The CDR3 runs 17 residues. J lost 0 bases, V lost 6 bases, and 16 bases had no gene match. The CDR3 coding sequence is TGCAGCGTCGCTGGGCTAGCGGACCCCCTGTACCAAGAGACCCAGTACTTC. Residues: CSVAGLADPLYQETQYF.

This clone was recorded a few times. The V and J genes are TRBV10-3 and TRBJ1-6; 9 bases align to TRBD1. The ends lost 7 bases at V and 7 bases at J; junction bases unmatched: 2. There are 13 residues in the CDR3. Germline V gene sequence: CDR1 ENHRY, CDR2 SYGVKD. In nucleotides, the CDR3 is TGTGCCATCACTGGGACAGGGAATTCACCCCTCCACTTT. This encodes CAITGTGNSPLHF.

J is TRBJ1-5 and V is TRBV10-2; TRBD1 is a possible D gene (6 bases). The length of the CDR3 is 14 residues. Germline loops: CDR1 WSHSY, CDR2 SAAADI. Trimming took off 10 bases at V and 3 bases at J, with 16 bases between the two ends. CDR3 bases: TGCGCCACCTTACCCACGGGACACAATCAGCCCCAGCATTTT. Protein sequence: CATLPTGHNQPQHF.

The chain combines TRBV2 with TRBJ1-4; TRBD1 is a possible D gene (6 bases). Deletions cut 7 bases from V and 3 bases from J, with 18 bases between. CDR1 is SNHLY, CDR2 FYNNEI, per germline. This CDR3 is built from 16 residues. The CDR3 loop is CASNLPADSPNEKLFF. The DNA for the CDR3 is TGTGCCAGCAATCTACCCGCGGACAGTCCTAATGAAAAACTGTTTTTT.

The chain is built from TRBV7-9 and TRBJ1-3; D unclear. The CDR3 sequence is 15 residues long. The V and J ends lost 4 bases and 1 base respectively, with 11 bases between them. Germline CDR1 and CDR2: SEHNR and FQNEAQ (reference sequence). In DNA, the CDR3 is TGTGCCAGCAGCTCGTTGAGGAAGTCTGGAAACACCATATATTTT. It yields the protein CASSSLRKSGNTIYF.

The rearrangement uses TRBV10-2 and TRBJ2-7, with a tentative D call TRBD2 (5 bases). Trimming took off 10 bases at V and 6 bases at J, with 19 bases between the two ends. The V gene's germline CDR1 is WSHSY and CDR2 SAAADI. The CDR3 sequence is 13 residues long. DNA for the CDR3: TGCGCCACAAACGCGAGGGTACCTGGCGAGCAGTACTTC. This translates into CATNARVPGEQYF.

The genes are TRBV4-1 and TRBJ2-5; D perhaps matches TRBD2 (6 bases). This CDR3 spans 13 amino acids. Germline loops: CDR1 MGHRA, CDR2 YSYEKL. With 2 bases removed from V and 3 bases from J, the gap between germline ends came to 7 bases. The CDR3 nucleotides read TGCGCCAGCAGCCAATGGGAGGAAGAGACCCAGTACTTC. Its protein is CASSQWEEETQYF.

CDR3 DNA sequence: TGTGCCATCACCGGGACAGGGACGGGCCGCGACGAGCAGTACTTC. Protein product: CAITGTGTGRDEQYF. The genes are TRBV10-3 and TRBJ2-7; 9 bases match TRBD1. Trimming removed 7 bases from V and 5 bases from J; junction bases left unmatched: 12. The CDR3 spans 15 residues. In germline, CDR1 is ENHRY, CDR2 SYGVKD.

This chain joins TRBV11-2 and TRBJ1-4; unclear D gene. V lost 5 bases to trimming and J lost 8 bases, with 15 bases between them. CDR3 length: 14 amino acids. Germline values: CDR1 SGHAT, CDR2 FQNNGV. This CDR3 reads CASSIWVSEEKLFF. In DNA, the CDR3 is TGTGCCAGCAGCATTTGGGTCTCGGAGGAAAAACTGTTTTTT.

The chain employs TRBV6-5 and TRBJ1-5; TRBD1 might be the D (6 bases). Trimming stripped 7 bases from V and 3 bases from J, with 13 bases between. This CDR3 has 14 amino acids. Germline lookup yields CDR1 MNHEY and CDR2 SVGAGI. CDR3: CASTQRTDNQPQHF. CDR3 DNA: TGTGCCAGCACTCAAAGGACAGACAATCAGCCCCAGCATTTT.

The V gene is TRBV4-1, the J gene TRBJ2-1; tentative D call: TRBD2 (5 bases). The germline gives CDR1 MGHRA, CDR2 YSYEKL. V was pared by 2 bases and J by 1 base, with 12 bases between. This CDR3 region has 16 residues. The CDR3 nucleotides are TGCGCCAGCAGCCAATTCGGACGGACTTCCTACAATGAGCAGTTCTTC. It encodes CASSQFGRTSYNEQFF.

In DNA form, the CDR3 reads TGTGCCAGCACCCCACAGGGACGGGACACTGAAGCTTTCTTT. This encodes CASTPQGRDTEAFF. This rearrangement joins TRBV28 to TRBJ1-1, with D tentatively TRBD1 (6 bases). There are 14 residues in the CDR3. Germline V CDR1 and CDR2: MDHEN, SYDVKM. V dropped 7 bases and J dropped 3 bases, with 15 bases sitting between them.

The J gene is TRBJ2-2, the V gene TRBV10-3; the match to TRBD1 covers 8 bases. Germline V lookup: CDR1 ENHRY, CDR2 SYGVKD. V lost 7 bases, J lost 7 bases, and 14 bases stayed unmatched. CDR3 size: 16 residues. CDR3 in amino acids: CAIKPRDRIDSGELFF. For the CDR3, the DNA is TGTGCCATCAAACCCCGGGACAGGATTGATAGCGGGGAGCTGTTTTTT.

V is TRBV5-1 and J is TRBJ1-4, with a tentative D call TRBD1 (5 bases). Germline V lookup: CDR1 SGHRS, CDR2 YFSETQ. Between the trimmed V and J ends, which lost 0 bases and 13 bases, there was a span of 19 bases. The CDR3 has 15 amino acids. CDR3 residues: CASSLAGTHSEGLFF. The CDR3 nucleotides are TGCGCCAGCAGCTTGGCTGGGACGCACTCGGAGGGACTGTTTTTT. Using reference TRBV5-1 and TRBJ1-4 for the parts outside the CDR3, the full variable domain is KAGVTQTPRYLIKTRGQQVTLSCSPISGHRSVSWYQQTPGQGLQFLFEYFSETQRNKGNFPGRFSGRQFSNSRSEMNVSTLELGDSALYLCASSLAGTHSEGLFFGSGTQLSVL.

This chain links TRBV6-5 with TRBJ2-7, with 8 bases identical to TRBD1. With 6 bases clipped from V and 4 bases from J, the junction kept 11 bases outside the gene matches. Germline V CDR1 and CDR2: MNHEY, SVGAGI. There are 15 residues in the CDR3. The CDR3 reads CASRPMTGADYEQYF. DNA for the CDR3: TGTGCCAGCAGGCCAATGACAGGGGCAGATTACGAGCAGTACTTC.

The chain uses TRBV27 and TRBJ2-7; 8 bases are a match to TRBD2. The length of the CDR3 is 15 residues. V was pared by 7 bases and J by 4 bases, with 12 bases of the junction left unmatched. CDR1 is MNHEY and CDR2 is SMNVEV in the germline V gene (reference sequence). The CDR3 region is CASKSGGGSRYEQYF. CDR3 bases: TGTGCCAGCAAATCGGGAGGGGGGAGCCGATACGAGCAGTACTTC.

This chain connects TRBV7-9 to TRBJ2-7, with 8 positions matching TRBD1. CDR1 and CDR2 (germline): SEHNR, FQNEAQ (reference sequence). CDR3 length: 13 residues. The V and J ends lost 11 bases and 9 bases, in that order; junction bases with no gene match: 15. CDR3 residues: CALSGTGQLGQYF. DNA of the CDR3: TGTGCCTTATCTGGGACAGGTCAACTCGGGCAGTACTTC.

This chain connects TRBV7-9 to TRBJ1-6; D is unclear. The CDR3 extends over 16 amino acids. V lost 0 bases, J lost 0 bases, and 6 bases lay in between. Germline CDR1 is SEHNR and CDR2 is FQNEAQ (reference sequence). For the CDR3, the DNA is TGTGCCAGCAGCTTAGCGCCGAGCTCCTATAATTCACCCCTCCACTTT. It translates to CASSLAPSSYNSPLHF.

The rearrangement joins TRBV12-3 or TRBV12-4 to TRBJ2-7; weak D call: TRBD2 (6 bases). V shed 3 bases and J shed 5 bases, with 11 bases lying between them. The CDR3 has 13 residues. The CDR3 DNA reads TGTGCCAGCAGTTTTAGGGACTTCCACGAGCAGTACTTC. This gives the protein CASSFRDFHEQYF.

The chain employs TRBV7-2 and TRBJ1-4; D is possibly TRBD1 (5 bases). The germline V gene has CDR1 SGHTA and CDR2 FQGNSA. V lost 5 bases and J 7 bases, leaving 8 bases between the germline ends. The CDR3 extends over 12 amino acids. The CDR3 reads CASSQGGEKLFF. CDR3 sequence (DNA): TGTGCCAGCAGCCAGGGTGGTGAAAAACTGTTTTTT.

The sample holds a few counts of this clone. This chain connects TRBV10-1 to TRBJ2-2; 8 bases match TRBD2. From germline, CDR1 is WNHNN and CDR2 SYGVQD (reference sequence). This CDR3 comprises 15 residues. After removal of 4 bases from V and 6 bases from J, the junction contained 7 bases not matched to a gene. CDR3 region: CASSGLAGGAGELFF. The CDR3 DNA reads TGCGCCAGCAGTGGGCTAGCGGGTGGCGCCGGGGAGCTGTTTTTT.

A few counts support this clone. The CDR3 sequence: CTSSPQTGLIPEAFF. DNA for the CDR3: TGCACCAGCAGCCCCCAGACAGGGTTGATTCCTGAAGCTTTCTTT. This chain links TRBV1 with TRBJ1-1; TRBD1, the D gene given by the table, was not confirmed from the DNA. TRBV1 is marked as a pseudogene. The length of the CDR3 is 15 residues.

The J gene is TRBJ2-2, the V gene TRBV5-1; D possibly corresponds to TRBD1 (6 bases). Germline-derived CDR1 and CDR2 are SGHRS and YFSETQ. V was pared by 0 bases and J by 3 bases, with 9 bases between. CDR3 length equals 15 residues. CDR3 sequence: CASSLGRGDTGELFF. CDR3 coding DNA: TGCGCCAGCAGCTTGGGCAGGGGAGACACCGGGGAGCTGTTTTTT.